This T cell receptor beta chain emerged from a study of monozygotic twins with inflammatory bowel disease. This CDR3 spans 14 amino acids. The germline CDR1 and CDR2 sequences are SQVTM and ANQGSEA. The authors ran two nested PCRs of around 15 and 10 cycles on TCRalpha and TCRbeta cDNA. TCRdb reanalyzed the 5' RACE reads and collapses them to one entry per CDR3 protein, without DNA. Its clone listing holds about 160,000 distinct CDR3 sequences. Notes on this clonotype: As yet, its antigen is unknown.

Notes on the study in general: No separation of different T cell subtypes was possible. Researchers report that IBD patients shared fewer clonotypes with others than healthy twins, especially amid disease activity. Inverse Simpson values showed less TCRbeta diversity in IBD patients than in their healthy co-twins.

The chain recombines TRBV29-1 with TRBJ2-2; TCRdb designates TRBD1, a call that cannot be tested without DNA. The source material was blood. The clonotype comes from a human donor with ulcerative colitis or Crohn's disease, or a healthy co-twin of an affected twin (not recorded which). The CDR3 loop reads CSVHTGETTGELFF.